Below, one T cell receptor (beta chain) is given with its context. Germline V CDR1 and CDR2: LGHDT, YNNKEL (reference sequence). The length of the CDR3 is 15 residues. The V gene lost 1 base and the J gene lost 6 bases, with 12 bases spanning the gap. The data stem from a study of blood T cell repertoires in COVID-19. The assay was immunoSEQ multiplex PCR, and TCRdb's table has in-frame clones only and misses some. The sample holds around 500,000 clones, more than 85% seen once. The sequencing sample was made of PBMCs or T cells enriched from blood (not recorded which). The gene calls are TRBV3-1 (or the pseudogene TRBV3-2) and TRBJ2-2, with D tentatively TRBD1 (8 bases). This clonotype originated in an older woman who had recovered from COVID-19. The CDR3 DNA reads as TGTGCCAGCAGCCAAGGGACAGGGAGGGCCGGGGAGCTGTTTTTT. Its protein product is CASSQGTGRAGELFF.